This record covers a single T cell receptor beta chain. The record originates from a study of blood T cell repertoires in COVID-19. Whole-study context: Whether acute or convalescent, the COVID-19 samples came from the United States, Italy and Spain.

Sequencing used immunoSEQ multiplex PCR; TCRdb keeps in-frame clones, though not all of them. The sample yields 150,000 to 200,000 clones, 83% seen once. Germline CDR1 reads MRHNA; CDR2 reads SNTAGT. CDR3 length: 14 amino acids. J gave up 1 base and V 5 bases, and 4 bases lay outside the gene matches. This receptor was obtained from a human donor in a cohort sampled during active COVID-19. The rearrangement joins TRBV6-4 to TRBJ1-1; 7 bases are a match to TRBD1. Sequenced material: peripheral blood. The CDR3 region is CASSPGQENTEAFF. DNA of the CDR3: TGTGCCAGCAGTCCCGGACAGGAGAACACTGAAGCTTTCTTT.